This is a list of T cell receptor beta chains from one sample in a study of graft-versus-host responses after intestinal transplantation. Data came from immunoSEQ multiplex PCR; TCRdb stores just in-frame clones and leaves some out. The sample consists of about 100,000 clones, roughly 87% of them appearing once. No antigen has been identified for these receptors. Sequenced material: unstimulated CD4+ T cells sorted from spleen or lymph node cells, taken before transplant. The receptor source for this set is a human donor who was the organ donor for an intestinal transplant. Both conserved end residues are part of each CDR3. A D gene is named only where the DNA matches it firmly. Clone size is given for some rows only: seen once, a few or many times, or a class if the clone is expanded.

D	size	V	J	CDR3	DNA
-	-	TRBV6-5	TRBJ2-3	CASTPGGPNTDTQYF	TGTGCCAGCACCCCTGGGGGCCCGAACACAGATACGCAGTATTTT
TRBD2	-	TRBV5-4	TRBJ2-5	CASSPGLAGFIKETQYF	TGTGCCAGCAGTCCTGGACTAGCGGGGTTTATTAAAGAGACCCAGTACTTC
-	-	TRBV7-6	TRBJ2-7	CASSLQRGSSYEQYF	TGTGCCAGCAGCTTACAACGGGGGAGCTCCTACGAGCAGTACTTC
-	-	TRBV21-1	TRBJ2-5	CASGGGGTYQETQYF	TGTGCCAGCGGAGGGGGAGGGACGTACCAAGAGACCCAGTACTTC
TRBD2	-	TRBV7-2	TRBJ2-5	CASNALSGGETQYF	TGTGCCAGCAATGCACTTAGCGGGGGGGAGACCCAGTACTTC
-	-	TRBV7-9	TRBJ1-4	CASSPPVNEKLFF	TGTGCCAGCAGCCCTCCTGTTAATGAAAAACTGTTTTTT
-	-	TRBV9	TRBJ2-3	CASSARGIRSDTQYF	TGTGCCAGCAGCGCGAGAGGTATCCGATCAGATACGCAGTATTTT
-	once	TRBV2	TRBJ1-4	CASSPPGKGKLFF	TGTGCCAGCAGCCCGCCCGGAAAAGGGAAACTGTTTTTT
-	-	TRBV30	TRBJ1-2	CAWMKGGYGYTF	TGTGCCTGGATGAAAGGGGGCTATGGCTACACCTTC
-	few	TRBV18	TRBJ2-3	CASSPPSGTDTQYF	TGTGCCAGCTCACCACCTTCGGGGACAGATACGCAGTATTTT
TRBD1	-	TRBV28	TRBJ2-7	CASSRQGRSYEQYF	TGTGCCAGCAGTCGACAGGGCCGCTCCTACGAGCAGTACTTC
TRBD2	-	TRBV4-2	TRBJ2-3	CASSQDPGGPSGGHTDTQYF	TGTGCCAGCAGCCAAGATCCCGGGGGCCCTAGCGGGGGGCACACAGATACGCAGTATTTT
TRBD1	-	TRBV5-1	TRBJ2-7	CASSLLQGTSYEQYF	TGCGCCAGCAGCTTATTACAGGGGACCTCCTACGAGCAGTACTTC
TRBD1	-	TRBV28	TRBJ1-5	CASSSTGKSQPQHF	TGTGCCAGCAGTTCGACAGGGAAGAGTCAGCCCCAGCATTTT
-	-	TRBV11-1	TRBJ2-7	CASSPRDYEQYF	TGTGCCAGTTCCCCCCGGGACTACGAGCAGTACTTC
TRBD2	-	TRBV28	TRBJ2-1	CASTSGGFYNEQFF	TGTGCCAGCACTAGCGGGGGGTTTTACAATGAGCAGTTCTTC
-	once	TRBV18	TRBJ1-1	CASSASDSIRSTEAFF	TGTGCCAGCTCAGCCTCTGACTCTATCCGAAGCACTGAAGCTTTCTTT
TRBD1	-	TRBV6-6	TRBJ2-7	CASSPAGTGGVREQYF	TGTGCCAGCAGCCCCGCCGGGACAGGGGGAGTACGGGAGCAGTACTTC
-	-	TRBV7-9	TRBJ1-3	CASSPGNTIYF	TGTGCCAGCAGCCCGGGAAACACCATATATTTT
-	-	TRBV18	TRBJ2-3	CASSPLGTGSQSTDTQYF	TGTGCCAGCTCACCCTTGGGCACAGGTTCACAGAGCACAGATACGCAGTATTTT
TRBD1	-	TRBV28	TRBJ1-1	CASTADPGTVNTEAFF	TGTGCCAGCACAGCAGACCCCGGGACAGTCAACACTGAAGCTTTCTTT
-	-	TRBV11-2	TRBJ1-1	CASSLMEGGTEAFF	TGTGCCAGCAGCTTAATGGAAGGTGGCACTGAAGCTTTCTTT
TRBD1	-	TRBV11-2	TRBJ2-5	CASSLVGTGRETQYF	TGTGCCAGCAGCTTAGTCGGGACAGGGCGAGAGACCCAGTACTTC
-	once	TRBV6-1	TRBJ1-4	CACSPELNEKLFF	TGTGCCTGTAGTCCGGAATTAAATGAAAAACTGTTTTTT
-	-	TRBV28	TRBJ1-3	CASSPPDSSGNTIYF	TGTGCCAGCAGTCCTCCGGACAGCTCTGGAAACACCATATATTTT
TRBD1	-	TRBV6-1	TRBJ1-2	CASRRQGMSYTF	TGTGCCAGCAGACGACAGGGTATGAGCTACACCTTC
-	-	TRBV5-1	TRBJ2-1	CASSDGGSYNEQFF	TGCGCCAGCAGCGATGGTGGGTCCTACAATGAGCAGTTCTTC